One and the same sample provided the 12 T cell receptor beta chains below, sequenced in a study of blood T cells in healthy people across ages. A J-beta primer mix and a sample-barcoded 5' primer were used in a second PCR of roughly 7 to 12 cycles. One entry per CDR3 protein, called by TCRdb with MiXCR from the 5' RACE reads. There are 1.2 million to 1.5 million distinct CDR3 sequences in the sample; approximately 63% occur only once, and 5.5% to 8% lies in the top ten. The source material was blood. These receptors all come from a man younger than 30 in good health.

The chain uses TRBV6-6 and TRBJ1-2, with 8 bases aligning to TRBD1. J was trimmed by 3 bases and V by 2 bases; bases with no gene match: 5. CDR1 and CDR2 from the germline V gene are MNHNY and SVGAGI (reference sequence). The CDR3 covers 15 residues. The CDR3 DNA reads as TGTGCCAGCAGTTACGATAGACAGGGGTACTATGGCTACACCTTC. It translates to CASSYDRQGYYGYTF.

This clonotype was observed a single time. The J gene is TRBJ2-3, the V gene TRBV24-1; 7 positions match TRBD2. The junction had 12 bases not matched to a gene; V was cut back by 5 bases and J by 2 bases. The CDR3 runs 17 residues. Germline-derived CDR1 and CDR2 are KGHDR and SFDVKD. CDR3 sequence reads: CATSAAREALPTDTQYF. The CDR3 DNA follows: TGTGCCACCAGTGCTGCCCGGGAGGCATTACCCACAGATACGCAGTATTTT.

This clonotype was observed a few times. CDR3 sequence reads: CASMDQGASYEQYF. In DNA form, the CDR3 reads TGCGCCAGCATGGACCAGGGGGCTTCCTACGAGCAGTACTTC. The chain employs TRBV5-1 and TRBJ2-7; TRBD1 agrees at 8 bases. The junction had 6 bases not matched to a gene; V was cut back by 6 bases and J by 1 base. The CDR3 spans 14 residues. Germline values: CDR1 SGHRS, CDR2 YFSETQ.

The J gene is TRBJ2-3, the V gene TRBV7-2, with a weak D call TRBD1 (5 bases). Germline CDR1 and CDR2: SGHTA and FQGNSA. This CDR3 contains 16 residues. Trimming removed 5 bases from V and 2 bases from J, with 17 bases in between. The CDR3: CASSGPGFHITDTQYF. In nucleotides, the CDR3 is TGTGCCAGCAGCGGACCAGGGTTTCACATCACAGATACGCAGTATTTT.

The chain carries TRBV4-3 and TRBJ2-4, with TRBD1 matching 8 bases. Germline V lookup: CDR1 LGHNA, CDR2 YSLEER. V lost 4 bases to trimming and J lost 0 bases; unmatched junction nucleotides: 17. The CDR3 contains 20 residues. The CDR3 sequence is CASSPNPGTGSNLAKNIQYF. The DNA of the CDR3 is TGCGCCAGCAGCCCCAACCCTGGGACAGGATCGAACCTAGCCAAAAACATTCAGTACTTC.

In its sample, this clonotype was seen a few times. The rearrangement links TRBV7-2 to TRBJ2-6; no reliable D call. CDR3 length: 11 residues. The V gene lost 4 bases and the J gene lost 11 bases, with 6 bases spanning the gap. From germline, CDR1 is SGHTA and CDR2 FQGNSA. The CDR3 bases are TGTGCCAGCAGCTCGCAACACGTCCTGACTTTC. It encodes CASSSQHVLTF.

V usage is TRBV6-6 and J usage is TRBJ2-2; D is uncertain. Germline CDR1 and CDR2: MNHNY and SVGAGI (reference sequence). Trimming left V 2 bases short and J 6 bases short, with 7 bases between. The CDR3 sequence is 13 residues long. This CDR3 reads CASSYGSPGELFF. The CDR3 DNA sequence: TGTGCCAGCAGTTACGGGTCGCCCGGGGAGCTGTTTTTT.

The rearrangement links TRBV7-2 to TRBJ2-6, with D uncertain. Per germline, CDR1 SGHTA and CDR2 FQGNSA. Trimming left V 5 bases short and J 4 bases short, with 15 bases between. The CDR3 is 16 residues long. CDR3 DNA sequence: TGTGCCAGCAGCCCCACCCGGGCTTCAGGGGCCAACGTCCTGACTTTC. Its protein is CASSPTRASGANVLTF.

The chain couples TRBV20-1 to TRBJ2-3; TRBD2 aligns across 13 bases. The ends lost 6 bases at V and 2 bases at J; junction bases unmatched: 8. Per the germline V gene, CDR1 is DFQATT and CDR2 is SNEGSKA (reference sequence). CDR3 length: 16 residues. The CDR3 nucleotides read TGCAGTGCGGCTACTAGCGGGGGGGACCCCACAGATACGCAGTATTTT. This encodes CSAATSGGDPTDTQYF.

This clonotype turned up a few times. This chain links TRBV27 with TRBJ2-1; possible D gene TRBD1, 6 bases. Per germline, CDR1 MNHEY and CDR2 SMNVEV (reference sequence). V lost 8 bases and J lost 5, with 13 bases in between. This CDR3 has 13 amino acids. The CDR3, as DNA: TGTGCCAGCGGTCTTTCAGGGGACAATGAGCAGTTCTTC. It specifies CASGLSGDNEQFF.

The genes are TRBV27 and TRBJ2-3; 8 bases fit TRBD2. The CDR3 contains 16 residues. Trimming took 6 bases from V and 0 from J; bases not matched to a gene: 8. CDR1 is MNHEY and CDR2 is SMNVEV in the germline V gene (reference sequence). The CDR3 DNA is TGTGCCAGCAGGAAAAATAGCGGGATTAGCACAGATACGCAGTATTTT. Translated, it gives CASRKNSGISTDTQYF.

The chain joins TRBV7-8 to TRBJ1-1; 7 bases agree with TRBD1. The CDR3 extends over 17 amino acids. The V gene end was trimmed by 5 bases and the J gene end by 4 bases; junction bases not matched to a gene: 16. Per the germline V gene, CDR1 is SGHVS and CDR2 is FQNEAQ. For the CDR3, the DNA is TGTGCCAGCAGCCCCCAACCGGGGACAGTTGGGAGCACTGAAGCTTTCTTT. The encoded protein is CASSPQPGTVGSTEAFF.